This T cell receptor (beta chain) came from a study of blood T cell repertoires in COVID-19. About the study: Spain, Italy and the United States supplied samples that represented acute and convalescent COVID-19. T cells, B-cell-depleted T cells, or PBMCs supplied cDNA or gDNA.

Per the original data handling: It was from reference gene primer amplification that nucleated cell counts were estimated. The assay was immunoSEQ multiplex PCR, and TCRdb's table has in-frame clones only and misses some. V, J and clone size are taken as reported in that table, and D and trimming were inferred from the DNA itself. The sample records about 14,000 clones, around 73% being singletons. The V gene lost 1 base and the J gene lost 4 bases, with 13 bases spanning the gap. CDR3 length equals 15 residues. The germline V gene has CDR1 SGHTA and CDR2 FQGNSA. The material sequenced was peripheral blood. The origin of this receptor is a man between 65 and 85 years old with acute or convalescent COVID-19. This chain joins TRBV7-2 and TRBJ2-5, with D tentatively TRBD2 (6 bases). CDR3 coding DNA: TGTGCCAGCAGCTTAGTCCTCTCGCGGGGAGAGACCCAGTACTTC. Its protein product is CASSLVLSRGETQYF.